A single sample gave rise to the 3 T cell receptor beta chains below, sequenced in a study of blood T cell repertoires in COVID-19 (dated by TCRdb to about 2020). The receptor library was made with the immunoSEQ multiplex PCR assay. The source is immuneACCESS, and TCRdb retained only in-frame sequences with V and J called. Part of the clones is not carried over; for the studies checked, unresolved V genes explain less than half of this, and the remainder is unexplained. This sample lists 81,000 or so clones; about 89% were detected once. The top ten clonotypes cover approximately 12% of the sample. Sequencing input: peripheral blood. These receptors were collected from a man in his 70s with active or convalescent COVID-19.

This clone was counted once. V usage is TRBV18 and J usage is TRBJ1-1; D is undetermined. The germline V and J ends were trimmed by 0 bases and 5 bases, with 7 bases remaining between them. Germline V gene data show CDR1 as KGHSH and CDR2 as LQKENI. This CDR3 has 13 amino acids. CDR3 in DNA: TGTGCCAGCTCACCACCAGGCGGGACTGAAGCTTTCTTT. Translating gives CASSPPGGTEAFF.

This clone was seen just once. The chain has TRBV24-1 and TRBJ2-3; 10 bases align to TRBD2. CDR1 KGHDR and CDR2 SFDVKD come from the germline V gene. The CDR3 is 15 amino acids. With V trimmed by 5 bases and J by 1 base, 2 bases remained unmatched. The CDR3 loop is CATSVSGGGTDTQYF. The CDR3 DNA follows: TGTGCCACCAGTGTCAGCGGGGGGGGCACAGATACGCAGTATTTT.

The DNA of the CDR3 is TGTGCCAGCAGTTTACGACAGGGGGTGAGTCAGCCCCAGCATTTT. The encoded protein is CASSLRQGVSQPQHF. This sequence joins TRBV28 and TRBJ1-5; 9 nucleotides align to TRBD1. J gave up 6 bases and V 2 bases, and 5 bases lay outside the gene matches. Looked up from germline, CDR1 is MDHEN and CDR2 is SYDVKM. The CDR3 has 15 residues.